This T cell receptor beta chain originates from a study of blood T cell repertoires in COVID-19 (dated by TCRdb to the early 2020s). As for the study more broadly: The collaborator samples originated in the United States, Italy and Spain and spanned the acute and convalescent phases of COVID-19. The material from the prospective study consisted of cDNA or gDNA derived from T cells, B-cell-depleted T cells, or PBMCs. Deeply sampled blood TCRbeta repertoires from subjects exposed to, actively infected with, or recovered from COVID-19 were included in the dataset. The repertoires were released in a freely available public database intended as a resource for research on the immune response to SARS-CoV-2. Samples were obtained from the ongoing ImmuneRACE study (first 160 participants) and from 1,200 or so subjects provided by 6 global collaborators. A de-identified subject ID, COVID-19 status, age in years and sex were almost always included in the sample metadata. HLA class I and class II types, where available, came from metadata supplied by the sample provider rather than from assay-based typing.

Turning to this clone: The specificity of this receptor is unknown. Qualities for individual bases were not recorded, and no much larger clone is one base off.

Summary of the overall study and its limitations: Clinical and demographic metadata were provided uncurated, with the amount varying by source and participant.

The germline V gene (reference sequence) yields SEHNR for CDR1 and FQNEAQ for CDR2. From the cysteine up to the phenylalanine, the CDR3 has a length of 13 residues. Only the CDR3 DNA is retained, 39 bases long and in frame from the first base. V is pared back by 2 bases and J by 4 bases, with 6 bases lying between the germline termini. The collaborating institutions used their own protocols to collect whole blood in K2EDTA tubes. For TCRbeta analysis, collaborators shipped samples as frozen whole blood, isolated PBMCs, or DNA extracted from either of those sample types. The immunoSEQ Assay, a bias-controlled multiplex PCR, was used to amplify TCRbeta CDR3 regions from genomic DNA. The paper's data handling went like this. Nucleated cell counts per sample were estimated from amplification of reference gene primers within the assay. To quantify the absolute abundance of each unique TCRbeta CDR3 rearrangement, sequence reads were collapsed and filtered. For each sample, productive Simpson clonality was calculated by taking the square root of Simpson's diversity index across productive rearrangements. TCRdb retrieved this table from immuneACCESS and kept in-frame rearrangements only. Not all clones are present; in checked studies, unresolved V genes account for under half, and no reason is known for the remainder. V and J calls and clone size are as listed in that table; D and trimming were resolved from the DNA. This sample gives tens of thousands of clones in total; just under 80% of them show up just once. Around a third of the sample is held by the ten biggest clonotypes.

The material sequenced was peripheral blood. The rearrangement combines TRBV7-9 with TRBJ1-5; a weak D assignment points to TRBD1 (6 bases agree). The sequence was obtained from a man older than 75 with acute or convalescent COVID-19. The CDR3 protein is CASSLQGNQPQHF. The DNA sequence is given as TGTGCCAGCAGCTTACAGGGGAATCAGCCCCAGCATTTT.